The T cell receptor (beta chain) described here comes from a study of blood T cells in healthy people across ages. Germline-derived CDR1 and CDR2 are MNHEY and SVGEGT. This CDR3 contains 14 residues. The trim removed 2 bases at V and 6 bases at J, leaving 0 bases unmatched. Using a J-beta primer mix together with a sample-barcoded 5' primer, a second PCR was run for roughly 6 to 12 cycles. TCRdb used MiXCR to reprocess the 5' RACE reads, holding one entry per CDR3 protein. The table lists approximately 760,000 distinct CDR3 sequences, 25% of them singletons. Study-wide results and limits: More naive CD4+ cells and higher diversity marked long-lived donors relative to aged donors. It was not known whether donors were CMV positive (a possible confounder of expanded clonotype changes).

Turning to this clonotype: Antigen unknown.

The same data also contributed to another study, on T cells of mothers and their children.

The rearrangement uses TRBV6-2 or TRBV6-3 and TRBJ1-6; 8 nucleotides align to TRBD1. Sequenced: blood. The origin of this receptor is a boy aged 5-17 years in good health. Here the CDR3 DNA reads TGTGCCAGCAGTTACGGACAGGGTAATTCACCCCTCCACTTT. It yields the protein CASSYGQGNSPLHF.